These 3 T cell receptor beta chains were all obtained from the same sample, sequenced in a study of regulatory T cells in long-lasting Graves disease. The TCR beta library used iRepertoire HTBI primers with Arm-PCR amplification of CDR3. MiXCR was run by TCRdb on the multiplex PCR reads, yielding one entry per CDR3 protein. This table has 580,000 or so distinct CDR3 sequences, roughly 16% appearing once. The time point here: newly diagnosed GD, antithyroid drugs for less than 3 months. Scientists built the TCR library using RNA that was extracted from PBMCs. Separately, the same data were catalogued under a study of T cells in Graves' hyperthyroidism and ophthalmopathy.

Sequencing used peripheral blood mononuclear cells (PBMCs), obtained at new diagnosis, from a patient treated with antithyroid drugs. The origin of the receptors is a man between 18 and 29 years old with Graves disease.

Only one count was recorded for this clonotype. This may be a read error, as it is one base from a much larger clone. The V call is TRBV5-6, the J call TRBJ2-1; 9 nucleotides agree with TRBD1. This CDR3 has 13 amino acids. Germline loops: CDR1 SGHDT, CDR2 YYEEEE. The CDR3 spells CASSFTGGGEQLF. The CDR3 nucleotides are TGTGCCAGCAGCTTCACAGGGGGCGGTGAGCAGCTCTTC.

This clonotype was seen many times. The rearrangement joins TRBV2 to TRBJ2-3; D remains unclear. In germline, CDR1 is SNHLY, CDR2 FYNNEI. Trimming removed 4 bases from V and 2 bases from J, with 10 bases in between. The CDR3 is 14 amino acids. The CDR3 loop is CASSVGPFTDTQYF. As DNA, the CDR3 is TGTGCCAGCAGTGTTGGGCCTTTCACAGATACGCAGTATTTT.

Remarks on this clonotype: A clone one base away is much larger, so this may be a read error. The CDR3 protein is CSVGGGGTLDEQYF. CDR3 in DNA: TGCAGCGTTGGAGGAGGCGGAACTCTGGACGAGCAGTACTTC. The chain joins TRBV29-1 to TRBJ2-7, with a tentative D call TRBD2 (5 bases). CDR3 size: 14 residues. The germline V gene encodes CDR1 SQVTM and CDR2 ANQGSEA. Trimming cost V 4 bases and J 5 bases, with 18 bases left between them.